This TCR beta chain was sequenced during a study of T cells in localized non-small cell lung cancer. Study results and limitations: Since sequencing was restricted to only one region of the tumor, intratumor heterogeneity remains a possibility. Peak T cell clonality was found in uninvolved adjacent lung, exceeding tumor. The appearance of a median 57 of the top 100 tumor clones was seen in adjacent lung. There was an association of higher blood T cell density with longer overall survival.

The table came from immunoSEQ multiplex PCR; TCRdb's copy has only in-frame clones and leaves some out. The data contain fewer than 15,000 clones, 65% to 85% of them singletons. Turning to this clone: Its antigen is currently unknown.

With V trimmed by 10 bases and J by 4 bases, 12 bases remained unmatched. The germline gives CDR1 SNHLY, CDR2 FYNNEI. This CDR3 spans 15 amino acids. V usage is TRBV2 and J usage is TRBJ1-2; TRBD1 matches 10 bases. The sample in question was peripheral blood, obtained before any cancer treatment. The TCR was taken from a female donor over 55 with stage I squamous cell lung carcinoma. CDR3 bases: TGTGCCACCCAGACAGGGGGCGCAGAGGGCTATGGCTACACCTTC. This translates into CATQTGGAEGYGYTF.